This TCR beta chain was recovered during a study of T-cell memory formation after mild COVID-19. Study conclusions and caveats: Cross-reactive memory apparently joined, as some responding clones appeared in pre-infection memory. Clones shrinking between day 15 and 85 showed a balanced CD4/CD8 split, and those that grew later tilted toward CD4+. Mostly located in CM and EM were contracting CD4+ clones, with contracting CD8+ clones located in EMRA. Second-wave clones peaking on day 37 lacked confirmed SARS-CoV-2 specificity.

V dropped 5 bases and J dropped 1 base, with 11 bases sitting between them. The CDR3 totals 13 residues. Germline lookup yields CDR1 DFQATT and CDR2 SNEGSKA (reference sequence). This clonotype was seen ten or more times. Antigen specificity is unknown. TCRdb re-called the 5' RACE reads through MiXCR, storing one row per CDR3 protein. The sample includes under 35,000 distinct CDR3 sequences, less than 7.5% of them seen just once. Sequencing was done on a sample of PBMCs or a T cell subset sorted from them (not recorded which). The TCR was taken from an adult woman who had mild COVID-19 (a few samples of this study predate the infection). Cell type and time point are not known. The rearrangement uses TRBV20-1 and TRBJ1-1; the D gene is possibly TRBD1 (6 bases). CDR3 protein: CSASRTENTEAFF. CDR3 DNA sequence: TGCAGTGCTTCCAGGACAGAGAACACTGAAGCTTTCTTT.